The clone carrying this T cell receptor (beta chain) was observed a few times. Clinical history as reported by participants underpinned cohort assignment. Profiling relied on immunoSEQ multiplex PCR, and the TCRdb table lists in-frame clones only, not all of them. This sample carries 120,000 to 150,000 clones, around 89% of them seen once, and the ten largest clones take 0.95% to 1.5%. The data were obtained in a study of blood T cell repertoires in COVID-19. J was trimmed by 6 bases and V by 3 bases; bases with no gene match: 13. The CDR3 loop spans 16 amino acids. Germline V lookup: CDR1 SGHAT, CDR2 FQNNGV.

The TCR was taken from a woman in her 30s with acute COVID-19. The sample consisted of PBMCs or T cells enriched from blood (not recorded which). V is TRBV11-2 and J is TRBJ2-7; TRBD1 matches at 8 bases. In DNA, the CDR3 is TGTGCCAGCAGCTTGGGGGAGGACAGGGTTCGCCGCGAGCAGTACTTC. As protein: CASSLGEDRVRREQYF.